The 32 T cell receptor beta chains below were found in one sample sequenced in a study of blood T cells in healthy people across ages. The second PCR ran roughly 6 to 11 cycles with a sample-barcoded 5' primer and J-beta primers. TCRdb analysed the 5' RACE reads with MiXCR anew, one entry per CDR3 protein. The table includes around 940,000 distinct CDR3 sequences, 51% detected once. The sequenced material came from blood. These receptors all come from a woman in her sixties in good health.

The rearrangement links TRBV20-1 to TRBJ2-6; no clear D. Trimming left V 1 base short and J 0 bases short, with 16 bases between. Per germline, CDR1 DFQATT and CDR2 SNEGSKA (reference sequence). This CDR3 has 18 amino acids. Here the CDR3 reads CSARVLAGESSGANVLTF. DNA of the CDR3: TGCAGTGCTAGAGTATTGGCAGGCGAGAGCTCTGGGGCCAACGTCCTGACTTTC.

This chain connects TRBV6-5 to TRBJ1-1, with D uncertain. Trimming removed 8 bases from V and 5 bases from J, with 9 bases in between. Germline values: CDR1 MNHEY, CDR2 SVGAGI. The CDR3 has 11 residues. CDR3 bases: TGTGCCAGCTCCCAAAGGACTGAAGCTTTCTTT. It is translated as CASSQRTEAFF.

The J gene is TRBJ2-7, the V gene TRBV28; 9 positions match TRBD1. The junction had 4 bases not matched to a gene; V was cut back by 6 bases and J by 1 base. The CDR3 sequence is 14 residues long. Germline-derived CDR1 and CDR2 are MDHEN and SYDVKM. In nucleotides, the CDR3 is TGTGCCAGCAGAGAGACAGGGGGATCCTACGAGCAGTACTTC. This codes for CASRETGGSYEQYF.

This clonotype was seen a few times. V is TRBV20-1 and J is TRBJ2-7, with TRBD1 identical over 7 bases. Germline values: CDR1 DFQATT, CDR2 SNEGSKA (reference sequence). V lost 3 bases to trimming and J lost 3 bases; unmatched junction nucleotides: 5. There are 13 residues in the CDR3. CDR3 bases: TGCAGTGCTAGGTCTAGGGGGCTCTACGAGCAGTACTTC. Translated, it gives CSARSRGLYEQYF.

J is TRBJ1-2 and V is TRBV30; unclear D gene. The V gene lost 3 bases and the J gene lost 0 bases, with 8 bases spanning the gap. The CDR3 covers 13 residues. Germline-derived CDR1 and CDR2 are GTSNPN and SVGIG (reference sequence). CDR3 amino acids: CAWSRKANYGYTF. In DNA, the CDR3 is TGTGCCTGGAGCAGGAAAGCTAACTATGGCTACACCTTC.

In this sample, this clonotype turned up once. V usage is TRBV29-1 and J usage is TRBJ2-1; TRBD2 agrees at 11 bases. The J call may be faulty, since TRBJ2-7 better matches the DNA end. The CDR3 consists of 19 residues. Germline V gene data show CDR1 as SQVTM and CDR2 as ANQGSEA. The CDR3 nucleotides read TGCAGCGTTCCCGTGAGGGGACTAGCGGAGAAGTGGGTCTACAATGAGCAGTACTTC. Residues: CSVPVRGLAEKWVYNEQYF.

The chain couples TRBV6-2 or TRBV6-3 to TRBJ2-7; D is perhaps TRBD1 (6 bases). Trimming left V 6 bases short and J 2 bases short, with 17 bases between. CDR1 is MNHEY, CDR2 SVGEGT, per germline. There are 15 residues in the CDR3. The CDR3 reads CASSRPGQTTYEQYF. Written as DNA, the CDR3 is TGTGCCAGCAGCCGCCCGGGACAAACTACCTACGAGCAGTACTTC.

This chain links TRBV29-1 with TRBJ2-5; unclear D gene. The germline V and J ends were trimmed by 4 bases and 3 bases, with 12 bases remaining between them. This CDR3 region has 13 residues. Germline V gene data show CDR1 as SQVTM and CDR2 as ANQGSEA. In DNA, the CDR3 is TGCAGCGTTGTAAAGAGTTGGGAAGAGACCCAGTACTTC. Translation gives CSVVKSWEETQYF.

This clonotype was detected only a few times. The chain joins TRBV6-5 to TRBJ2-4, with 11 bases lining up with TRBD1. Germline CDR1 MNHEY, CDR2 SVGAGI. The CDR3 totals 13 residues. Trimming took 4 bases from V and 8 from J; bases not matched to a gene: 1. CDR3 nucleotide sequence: TGTGCCAGCAGTTGGGACAGGGGGGACATTCAGTACTTC. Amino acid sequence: CASSWDRGDIQYF.

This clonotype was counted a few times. CDR3 coding DNA: TGCGCCAGCAGCCAGTCTCTCTCGGGAGGTAATGAAAAACTGTTTTTT. It specifies CASSQSLSGGNEKLFF. The chain combines TRBV4-3 with TRBJ1-4, with no clear D. Germline V lookup: CDR1 LGHNA, CDR2 YSLEER. The V gene lost 3 bases and the J gene lost 4 bases, with 15 bases spanning the gap. CDR3 length: 16 amino acids.

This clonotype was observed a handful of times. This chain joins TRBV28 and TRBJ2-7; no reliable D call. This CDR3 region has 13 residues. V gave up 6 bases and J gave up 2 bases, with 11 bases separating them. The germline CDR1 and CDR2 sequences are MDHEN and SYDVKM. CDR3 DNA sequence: TGTGCCAGCAGGTTTCGGGTACCCTACGAGCAGTACTTC. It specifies CASRFRVPYEQYF.

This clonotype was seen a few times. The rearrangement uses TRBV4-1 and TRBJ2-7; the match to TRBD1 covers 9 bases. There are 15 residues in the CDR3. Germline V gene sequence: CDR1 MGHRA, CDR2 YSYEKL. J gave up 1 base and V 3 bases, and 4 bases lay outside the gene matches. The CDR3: CASSQGQGPSYEQYF. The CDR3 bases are TGCGCCAGCAGCCAGGGACAGGGTCCTTCCTACGAGCAGTACTTC.

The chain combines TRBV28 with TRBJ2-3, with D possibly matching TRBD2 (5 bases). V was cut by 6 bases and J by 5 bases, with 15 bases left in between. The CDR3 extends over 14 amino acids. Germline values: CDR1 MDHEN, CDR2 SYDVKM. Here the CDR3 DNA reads TGTGCCAGCAGCGCGAGAGGCGGGTTAGATACGCAGTATTTT. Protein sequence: CASSARGGLDTQYF.

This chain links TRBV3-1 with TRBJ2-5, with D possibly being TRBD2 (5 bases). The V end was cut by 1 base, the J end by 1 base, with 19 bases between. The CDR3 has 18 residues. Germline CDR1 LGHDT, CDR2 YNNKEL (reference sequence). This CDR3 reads CASSQVKLLREIQETQYF. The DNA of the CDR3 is TGTGCCAGCAGCCAAGTAAAACTTCTAAGGGAGATCCAAGAGACCCAGTACTTC.

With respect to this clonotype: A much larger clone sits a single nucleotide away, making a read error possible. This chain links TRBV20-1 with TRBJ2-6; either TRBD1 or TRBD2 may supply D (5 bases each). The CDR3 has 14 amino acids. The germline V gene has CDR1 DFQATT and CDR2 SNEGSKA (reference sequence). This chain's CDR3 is CSASEGSGANVQTF. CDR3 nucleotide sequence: TGCAGTGCTAGTGAGGGGTCTGGGGCCAACGTCCAGACTTTC.

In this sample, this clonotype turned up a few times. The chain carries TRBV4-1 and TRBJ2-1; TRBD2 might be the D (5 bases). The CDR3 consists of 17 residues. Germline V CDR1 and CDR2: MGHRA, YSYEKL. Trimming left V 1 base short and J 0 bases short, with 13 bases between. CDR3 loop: CASSQVSGGSSYNEQFF. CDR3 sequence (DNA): TGCGCCAGCAGCCAAGTGAGCGGCGGAAGCTCCTACAATGAGCAGTTCTTC.

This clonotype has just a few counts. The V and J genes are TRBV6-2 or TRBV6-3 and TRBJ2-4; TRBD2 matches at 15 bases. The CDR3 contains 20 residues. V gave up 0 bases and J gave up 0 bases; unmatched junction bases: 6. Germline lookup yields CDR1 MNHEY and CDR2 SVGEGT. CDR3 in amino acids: CASSYSMGLAGGLAKNIQYF. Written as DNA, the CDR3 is TGTGCCAGCAGTTACTCGATGGGACTAGCGGGAGGTTTAGCCAAAAACATTCAGTACTTC.

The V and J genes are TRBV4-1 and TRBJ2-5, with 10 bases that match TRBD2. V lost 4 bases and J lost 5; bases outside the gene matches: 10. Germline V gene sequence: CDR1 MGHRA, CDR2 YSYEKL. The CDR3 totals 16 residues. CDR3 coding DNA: TGCGCCAGCAGCCCCGACCTGGGACTAGCGACGGAGACCCAGTACTTC. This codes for CASSPDLGLATETQYF.

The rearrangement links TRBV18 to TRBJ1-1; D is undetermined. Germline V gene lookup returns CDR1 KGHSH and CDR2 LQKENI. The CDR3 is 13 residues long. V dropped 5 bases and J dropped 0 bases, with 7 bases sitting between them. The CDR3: CASSIDLNTEAFF. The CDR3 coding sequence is TGTGCCAGCTCAATAGATTTGAACACTGAAGCTTTCTTT.

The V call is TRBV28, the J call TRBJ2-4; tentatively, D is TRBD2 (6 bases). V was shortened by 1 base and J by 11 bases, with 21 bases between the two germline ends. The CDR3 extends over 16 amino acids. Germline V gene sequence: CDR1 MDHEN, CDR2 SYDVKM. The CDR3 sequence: CASSLSPTSGGGFQYF. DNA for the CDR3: TGTGCCAGCAGTTTATCACCAACCAGTGGGGGAGGTTTTCAGTACTTC.

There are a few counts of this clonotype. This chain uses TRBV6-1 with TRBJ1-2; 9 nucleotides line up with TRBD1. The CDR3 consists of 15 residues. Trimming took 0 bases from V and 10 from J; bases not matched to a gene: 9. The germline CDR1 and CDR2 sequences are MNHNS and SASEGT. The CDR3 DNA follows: TGTGCCAGCAGTGAAGCCCCCAGGACAGGGGTTTTCTACACCTTC. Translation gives CASSEAPRTGVFYTF.

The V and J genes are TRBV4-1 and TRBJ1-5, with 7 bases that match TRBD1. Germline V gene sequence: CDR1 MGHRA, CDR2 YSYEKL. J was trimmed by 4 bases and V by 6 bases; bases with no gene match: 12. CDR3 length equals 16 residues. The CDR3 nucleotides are TGCGCCAGCAGACGAACGTTTGCAGGGGGGAATCAGCCCCAGCATTTT. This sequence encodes CASRRTFAGGNQPQHF.

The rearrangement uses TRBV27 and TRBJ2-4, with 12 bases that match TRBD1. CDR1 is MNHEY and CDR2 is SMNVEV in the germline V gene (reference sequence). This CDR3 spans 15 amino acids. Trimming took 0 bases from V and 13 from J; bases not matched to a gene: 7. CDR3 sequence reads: CASSLSGQGAYKQYF. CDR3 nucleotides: TGTGCCAGCAGTTTATCGGGACAGGGGGCCTACAAGCAGTACTTC.

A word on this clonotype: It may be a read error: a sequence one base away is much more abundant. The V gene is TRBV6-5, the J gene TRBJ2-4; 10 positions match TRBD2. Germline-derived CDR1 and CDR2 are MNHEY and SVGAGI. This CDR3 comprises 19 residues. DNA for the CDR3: TGTGCCAGCAGTTACACTAGCGGGGTATTTGGGCTGACCAAAACCATTCAGTACTTC. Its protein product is CASSYTSGVFGLTKTIQYF.

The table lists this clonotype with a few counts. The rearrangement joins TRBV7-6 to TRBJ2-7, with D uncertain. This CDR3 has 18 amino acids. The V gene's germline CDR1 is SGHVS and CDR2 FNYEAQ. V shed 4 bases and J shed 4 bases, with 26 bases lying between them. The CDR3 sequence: CASSSAAVKGETGYEQYF. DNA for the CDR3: TGTGCCAGCAGCTCTGCTGCAGTGAAGGGCGAGACCGGTTACGAGCAGTACTTC.

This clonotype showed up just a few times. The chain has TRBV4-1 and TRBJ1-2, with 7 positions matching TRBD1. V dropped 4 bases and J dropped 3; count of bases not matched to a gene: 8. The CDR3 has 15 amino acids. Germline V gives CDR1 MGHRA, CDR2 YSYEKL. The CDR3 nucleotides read TGCGCCAGCAGCCCGCAGGGGGTACTTCACTATGGCTACACCTTC. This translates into CASSPQGVLHYGYTF.

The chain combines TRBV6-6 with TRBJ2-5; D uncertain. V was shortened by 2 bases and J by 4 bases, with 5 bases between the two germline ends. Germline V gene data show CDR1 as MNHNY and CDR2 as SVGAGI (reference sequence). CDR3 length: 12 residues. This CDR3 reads CASSYRRETQYF. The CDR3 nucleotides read TGTGCCAGCAGTTACCGAAGAGAGACCCAGTACTTC.

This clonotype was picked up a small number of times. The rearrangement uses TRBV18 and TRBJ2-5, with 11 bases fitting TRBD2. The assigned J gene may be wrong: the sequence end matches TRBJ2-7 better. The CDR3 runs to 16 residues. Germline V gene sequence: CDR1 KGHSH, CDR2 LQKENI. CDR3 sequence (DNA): TGTGCCAGCTCACCGTTTACTAGCGGGAGTACCTACGAGCAGTACTTC. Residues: CASSPFTSGSTYEQYF.

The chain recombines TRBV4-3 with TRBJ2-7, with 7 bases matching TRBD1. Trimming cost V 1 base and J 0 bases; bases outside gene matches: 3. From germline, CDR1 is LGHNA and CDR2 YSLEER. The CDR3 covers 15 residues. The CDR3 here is CASSQGQGNSYEQYF. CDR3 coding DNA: TGCGCCAGCAGCCAAGGACAGGGAAACTCCTACGAGCAGTACTTC.

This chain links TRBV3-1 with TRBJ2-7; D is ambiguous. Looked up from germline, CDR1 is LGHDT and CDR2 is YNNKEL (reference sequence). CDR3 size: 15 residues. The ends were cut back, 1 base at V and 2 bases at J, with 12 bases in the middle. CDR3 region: CASSQGNSYTYEQYF. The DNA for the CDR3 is TGTGCCAGCAGCCAAGGCAACTCATACACCTACGAGCAGTACTTC.

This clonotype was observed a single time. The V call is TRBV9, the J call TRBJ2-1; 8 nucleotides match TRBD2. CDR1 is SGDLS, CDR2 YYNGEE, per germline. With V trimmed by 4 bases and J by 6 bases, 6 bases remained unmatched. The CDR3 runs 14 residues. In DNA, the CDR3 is TGTGCCAGCAGCCTGACTAGCGCACGCAATGAGCAGTTCTTC. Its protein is CASSLTSARNEQFF.

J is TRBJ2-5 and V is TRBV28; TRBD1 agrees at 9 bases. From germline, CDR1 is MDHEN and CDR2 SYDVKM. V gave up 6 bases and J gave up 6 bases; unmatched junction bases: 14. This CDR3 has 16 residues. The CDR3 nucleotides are TGTGCCAGCAGGCCCTTAACCACAGGGGGCTCGAAGACCCAGTACTTC. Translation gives CASRPLTTGGSKTQYF. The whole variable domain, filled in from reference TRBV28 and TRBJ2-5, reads DVKVTQSSRYLVKRTGEKVFLECVQDMDHENMFWYRQDPGLGLRLIYFSYDVKMKEKGDIPEGYSVSREKKERFSLILESASTNQTSMYLCASRPLTTGGSKTQYFGPGTRLLVL.